A selection of T cell receptor beta chains follows, all from one sample in a study of shared clonotypes between healthy human individuals. The assay was immunoSEQ multiplex PCR, and TCRdb's table has in-frame clones only and misses some. This repertoire shows approximately 250,000 clones, approximately 65% found once; its top ten account for more than 9.5%. Sequencing input: memory CD4+ T cells sorted from blood. The receptors originated from a man aged 25-45 years in good health. CDR3s include the opening cysteine and the closing phenylalanine or tryptophan.

v_call	j_call	cdr3_aa
TRBV4-3	TRBJ2-7	CASSQDAAGALGEQYF
TRBV29-1	TRBJ2-2	CSVAGRVSGELFF
TRBV10-2	TRBJ2-7	CASSEPGQGYEQYF
TRBV9	TRBJ1-4	CASSAQSSNEKLFF
TRBV28	TRBJ2-1	CASSLLGTTTFNEQFF
TRBV7-8	TRBJ2-5	CASSPTGGETQYF
TRBV28	TRBJ2-1	CASRESSYNEQFF
TRBV7-6	TRBJ2-7	CASSGYKTNEQYF
TRBV6-5	TRBJ1-5	CATSGGRNQPQHF
TRBV7-2	TRBJ2-5	CASSSGTRHQETQYF
TRBV4-2	TRBJ2-1	CASSLGQARYNEQFF
TRBV5-1	TRBJ2-7	CASSPGPAGEQYF
TRBV9	TRBJ2-5	CASSVGTYQETQYF
TRBV29-1	TRBJ2-5	CSVEGGIGETQYF
TRBV28	TRBJ1-5	CASSFRVGQPQHF
TRBV4-3	TRBJ2-1	CASSPTEGGFYNEQFF
TRBV5-8	TRBJ1-2	CASSSGRGMGGYTF
TRBV28	TRBJ1-5	CASSLWGPQPQHF
TRBV7-2	TRBJ2-1	CASSLAGSGKVGYEQFF
TRBV11-2	TRBJ2-3	CASSRAGQAITDTQYF
TRBV5-8	TRBJ2-7	CASSWTAGLLSYEQYF
TRBV5-6	TRBJ2-6	CASSLRGAGANVLTF
TRBV7-2	TRBJ2-2	CASTRTSSLTGELFF
TRBV15	TRBJ2-1	CATSPRSGHPQFF
TRBV25-1	TRBJ1-1	CASSPRRAANTEAFF
TRBV27	TRBJ2-3	CASSPTDTQYF
TRBV12-5	TRBJ1-1	CASGFTHGTEAFF
TRBV4-1	TRBJ2-3	CASSHVLAGGRDTQYF
TRBV20-1	TRBJ2-5	CSARVQQTQYF
TRBV2	TRBJ2-6	CASSETGPSGANVLTF
TRBV28	TRBJ2-7	CASQYGYEQYF
TRBV19	TRBJ2-1	CASSILAGAGNEQFF
TRBV27	TRBJ2-5	CASSLLTTKGAETQYF
TRBV9	TRBJ2-1	CASSPMTSGRRGEQFF
TRBV4-3	TRBJ2-3	CASSQDGNRGRIGTRLDTQYF
TRBV5-5	TRBJ1-2	CASSREGHSSNYGYTF
TRBV5-1	TRBJ2-7	CASSFGGSSYEQYF
TRBV19	TRBJ1-4	CASSSSAGPNEKLFF
TRBV19	TRBJ2-7	CASSSQRGSYEQYF
TRBV5-1	TRBJ2-1	CASSTSVGGYNEQFF
TRBV5-1	TRBJ2-1	CASSWVTSGRQDEQFF
TRBV5-1	TRBJ1-2	CASSLAGGQGGSYTF
TRBV6-5	TRBJ1-5	CASRAGTTHQPQHF
TRBV15	TRBJ2-1	CATGGGRSYNEQFF
TRBV6-4	TRBJ1-2	CASSEFRGPNYGYTF
TRBV11-2	TRBJ2-7	CASSLVGQKVYEQYF
TRBV7-9	TRBJ2-1	CASSLGLGGDEQFF
TRBV10-3	TRBJ2-7	CAISVRGAGEQYF
TRBV4-2	TRBJ2-1	CASSQEIGMRLFF